The present entry profiles one T cell receptor (beta chain) with its context. The antigen it recognizes is unknown. Base qualities are missing; no much larger clone stands one base away. Read against the paper, the sample's time point label means: blood sample drawn before combined kidney and bone marrow transplant. Unstimulated Tregs (CD4+CD25+CD127-), CD4+ non-Tregs (CD4+CD25-), CD4 and CD8 cells were FACS-sorted from thawed PBMCs. Patients were several combined kidney and bone marrow transplant recipients from the ITN036ST trial, and only these trial subjects had samples available. Healthy control blood was processed by Ficoll density gradient to PBMCs and cryopreserved; patient PBMCs were collected before and after transplant. This sample is drawn from a study of Tregs in tolerant kidney transplant recipients (dated by TCRdb to about 2019). About the investigation overall: The transplants used related donors with nonmyeloablative bone marrow transplantation, and mixed chimerism in the human trials was transient. TCRbeta sequencing was used in the study to identify donor-specific regulatory T cells before combined kidney and bone marrow transplantation, and the identified cells were then tracked after transplant. Study-wide findings and limitations: For some patients, the PCR primers changed as time went on, which meant samples from those patients could not be compared with one another at the nucleotide level. Donor-specific Treg expansion was found to exceed global Treg expansion in tolerant patients, suggesting antigen-driven rather than nonspecific expansion. Because the study included only a small number of patients, the results must be confirmed in larger populations and under other immunosuppression protocols. Expanding Tregs with activated donor B cells appeared to identify the most biologically relevant and donor-specific TCRbeta repertoire. Biological reproducibility was not directly assessed, although technical replication error appeared to be minimal.

The CDR3 covers 14 residues, taking in both the cysteine and the phenylalanine. Just CDR3 DNA is preserved here, 42 bases in frame from base 1. CDR1 SGHVS and CDR2 FQNEAQ were looked up in the germline V gene. V sheds 5 bases and J sheds 2 bases, leaving 12 bases between their ends. Genomic DNA was extracted from sorted cells with the QIAGEN DNeasy Blood and Tissue Kit for TCRbeta CDR3 sequencing. High-throughput TCRbeta CDR3 sequencing, which included PCR amplification with bias correction and internal controls, was done commercially through immunoSEQ. The original pipeline was this. Unique productive TCRbeta sequences were defined by CDR3 nucleotide sequence where primers matched, otherwise by CDR3 amino acid sequence with Vbeta and Jbeta genes. To correct for sorting error, sequences found in more than one sorted population at a frequency ratio of 2:1 or less were discarded, and the remaining shared sequences were assigned to the population with the higher frequency. Sequences were defined as donor-reactive when expanded at least 5-fold in CFSE-low cells versus unstimulated cells and present at a frequency of at least 0.01% in CFSE-low cells. Jensen-Shannon divergence, calculated on the top 100 TCRbeta sequences ranked by frequency, was used to quantify repertoire divergence. When a sample had multiple sequencing runs, each run was corrected for sorting error separately and the runs were then pooled. TCRdb carries this immuneACCESS record with in-frame sequences only. Its versions omit some clonotypes, under half of them owing to an unresolved V gene in the studies checked, with the rest unexplained. The V and J calls and clone size were taken over from that table, and D and trimming were inferred from the DNA. The sample includes some 66,000 clones, with roughly 92% observed a single time. The ten largest clones capture around 9.9% of the sample.

The sample here was CD8+ T cells from blood, taken before the transplant. This receptor was obtained from a human donor who received a combined kidney and bone marrow transplant. The chain links TRBV7-8 with TRBJ2-5; no D gene can be assigned with confidence. CDR3 sequence: CASSPSGLQETQYF. The nucleotide sequence reads as follows: TGTGCCAGCAGCCCCTCCGGTCTACAAGAGACCCAGTACTTC.